This TCR beta chain was retrieved from a study of control samples from healthy donors and cancer patients. TCRdb's table, derived via immunoSEQ multiplex PCR, lists solely in-frame clones and lacks some. The table lists tens of thousands of clones, 89% of them singletons. In germline, CDR1 is SNHLY, CDR2 FYNNEI. V was clipped by 2 bases and J by 6 bases; unmatched bases: 10. This CDR3 has 15 amino acids. The chain recombines TRBV2 with TRBJ2-7, with TRBD1 identical over 7 bases. Sequences were obtained from PBMCs. This receptor was taken from a middle-aged man with colorectal cancer. The CDR3 sequence: CASSEYDRVVGEQYF. CDR3 nucleotides: TGTGCCAGCAGTGAATACGACAGGGTCGTGGGCGAGCAGTACTTC.